Sequencing of this T cell receptor (beta chain) was carried out in a study of monozygotic twins with inflammatory bowel disease (dated by TCRdb to the late 2010s). For the wider study: The complete study included approximately 30 monozygotic twin pairs: 19 IBD-discordant Danish pairs and nine German pairs, of which four were IBD-concordant and five were IBD-discordant. The search for disease-associated traits relied mainly on comparing, within discordant pairs, IBD patients with their genetically identical healthy co-twins. Each individual had, on average, about 151 000 unique TCRalpha sequences and 181 000 unique TCRbeta sequences available for analysis. Study-level results and caveats: The results gave no support for a single strong signal or clonotype linked to IBD. Differing immunosuppressive treatments among patients may have added background noise and inter-individual variability to the repertoires. Measured by the inverse Simpson index, TCRbeta repertoire diversity was lower in IBD patients than in their healthy co-twins. Concordant and discordant twins showed no difference in repertoire similarity, possibly because of limited statistical power. IBD patients shared fewer clonotypes with other individuals than healthy twins did, most markedly in patients showing signs of disease activity. Different T cell subtypes could not be distinguished in the analysis.

Of note for this clonotype: Its cognate antigen has yet to be identified.

Inclusive of the bounding cysteine and phenylalanine, the CDR3 is 15 residues long. No DNA appears here. As encoded in the germline V gene, CDR1 is SGHRS while CDR2 is YFSETQ. To prepare the library, 5' RACE was applied. The input for every TCR library was around 3,600 ng of total RNA. For each sample, cDNA synthesis with SMARTScribe reverse transcriptase was split into eight separate reactions. During cDNA synthesis, template switching was used to introduce unique molecular identifiers that contained a 6-nucleotide sample barcode. Two nested PCRs of approximately 16 and 10 cycles amplified the TCRalpha and TCRbeta cDNA, and bead purification followed each PCR. Before amplification, the cDNA was treated with uracil DNA-glycosylase and purified using the QIAquick PCR purification kit. The second PCR added Illumina TruSeq-compatible adapters along with sample-specific barcodes. Library quality and concentration were assessed using TapeStation and Qubit, and about 5 ng of each library was pooled. Sequencing of the pooled libraries was done on an Illumina HiSeq2500 single-index Rapid Run using custom sequencing primers and 2 x 100 bp reads. Turning to the authors' computational methods: MiGEC version 1.2.6 was used for UMI-based consensus assembly to correct PCR and sequencing errors. MiXCR version 2.1.1 was used for V(D)J alignment, clonotype assembly and CDR3 extraction. To normalise gene usage, clonotype sharing and MAIT/NKT TCR abundance, the top 1000, 10 000 and 20 000 clonotypes in each sample were analysed. Diversity was computed as the inverse Simpson index with the vegan R package after downsampling to 27 000 UMIs. Paired Mann-Whitney U tests were applied to discordant twin pairs, with Benjamini-Hochberg correction for multiple testing. The reads underwent TCRdb reprocessing, giving one record for each CDR3 protein sequence and no DNA. The V and J calls, along with clone size, are taken from TCRdb and not from the paper's own processing. The table kept for this sample lists about 300,000 distinct CDR3 sequences. Clones ranked in the top ten supply roughly 5.2% of the sample.

From each donor, an approximately 2.5 ml peripheral blood sample was drawn into PAXgene tubes and stored at -80 degrees C. Total RNA was isolated from whole blood with the PAXgene blood miRNA kit on an automated QIAcube, without T cell sorting. Peripheral blood from monozygotic twin pairs who were concordant or discordant for inflammatory bowel disease underwent deep TCRalpha and TCRbeta repertoire profiling using unique molecular barcoding. For every twin pair, smoking habits were documented, and each individual was categorised as a current, former or never smoker. Rearrangement joined TRBV5-1 to TRBJ1-5. The receptor's source is a human donor with ulcerative colitis or Crohn's disease, or a healthy co-twin of an affected twin (not recorded which). Material for sequencing was blood. The CDR3 loop reads CASSLVSGSNQPQHF.